Listed below are T cell receptor beta chains from one sample, sequenced in a study of blood T cell repertoires in COVID-19. Libraries were prepared by immunoSEQ multiplex PCR; TCRdb keeps only in-frame clonotypes and omits some of them. The data hold 130,000 to 150,000 clones, with roughly 84% observed a single time. The sequenced sample was peripheral blood. All receptors derive from a human donor with acute or convalescent COVID-19. The donor label of this sample is uncertain. CDR3s leave out the opening cysteine and the closing phenylalanine or tryptophan. The order of the fields is CDR3 protein, J gene, V gene, D gene. The D gene is left open where the match is weak.

cdr3_aa: ASRGRTGGFEGYT
j_call: TRBJ1-2
v_call: TRBV19
d_call: TRBD1

cdr3_aa: ATSREVLEMTGELF
j_call: TRBJ2-2
v_call: TRBV15
d_call: .

cdr3_aa: ASSRDYTESPNEQF
j_call: TRBJ2-1
v_call: TRBV7-6
d_call: .

cdr3_aa: ASSFGENQPQH
j_call: TRBJ1-5
v_call: TRBV12-3/TRBV12-4
d_call: .

cdr3_aa: ASSQVGGGAGDTQY
j_call: TRBJ2-3
v_call: TRBV4-3
d_call: TRBD2

cdr3_aa: ASSRTTGVPGELF
j_call: TRBJ2-2
v_call: TRBV6-2/TRBV6-3
d_call: TRBD1

cdr3_aa: ASSHSGGHYNEQF
j_call: TRBJ2-1
v_call: TRBV6-6
d_call: TRBD2

cdr3_aa: ASSPDRTNTEAF
j_call: TRBJ1-1
v_call: TRBV11-1
d_call: .

cdr3_aa: ASSPRLPRTNTGELF
j_call: TRBJ2-2
v_call: TRBV18
d_call: .

cdr3_aa: ASSPGIYGYT
j_call: TRBJ1-2
v_call: TRBV6-5
d_call: .

cdr3_aa: ASSLARRSPYGYT
j_call: TRBJ1-2
v_call: TRBV5-6
d_call: .

cdr3_aa: ASSAGGGNEKLF
j_call: TRBJ1-4
v_call: TRBV2
d_call: TRBD1

cdr3_aa: ASRGVERGPNEQF
j_call: TRBJ2-1
v_call: TRBV19
d_call: TRBD2